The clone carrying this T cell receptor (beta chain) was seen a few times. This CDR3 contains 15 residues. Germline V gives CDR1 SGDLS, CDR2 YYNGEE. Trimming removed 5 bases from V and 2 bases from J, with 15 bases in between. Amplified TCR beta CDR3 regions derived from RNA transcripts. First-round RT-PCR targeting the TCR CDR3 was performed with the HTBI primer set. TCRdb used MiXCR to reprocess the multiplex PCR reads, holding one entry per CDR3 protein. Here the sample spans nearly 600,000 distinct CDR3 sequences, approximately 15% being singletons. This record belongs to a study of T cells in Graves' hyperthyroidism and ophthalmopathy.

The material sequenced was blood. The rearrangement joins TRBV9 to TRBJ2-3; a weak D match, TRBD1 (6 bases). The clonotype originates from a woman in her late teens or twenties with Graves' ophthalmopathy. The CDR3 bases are TGTGCCAGCAGTCGCCAGGGGTCGGTCACAGATACGCAGTATTTT. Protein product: CASSRQGSVTDTQYF.